This record looks at one T cell receptor (beta chain) sequence and its context. This sample stems from a study of OX40 agonist ivuxolimab in advanced cancers. Turning to the study itself: Enrolled patients in dose escalation had cancers that were hepatocellular carcinoma, melanoma, renal cell or head and neck cancer.

The table came from immunoSEQ multiplex PCR; TCRdb's copy has only in-frame clones and leaves some out. This table has about 70,000 clones, roughly three quarters appearing once. Trimming took 5 bases from V and 0 from J, leaving 13 bases between them. This CDR3 contains 15 residues. Germline values: CDR1 SEHNR, CDR2 FQNEAQ (reference sequence). The chain links TRBV7-9 to TRBJ1-2, with no clear D. The sequence was obtained from an adult with an advanced solid tumor such as melanoma, head and neck, liver or kidney cancer. The source material was CD4+ or CD8+ T cells sorted from blood, sampled in a trial of the OX40 agonist ivuxolimab. The CDR3 loop is CASSRSLVANYGYTF. The CDR3 nucleotides are TGTGCCAGCAGCAGATCCCTGGTCGCTAACTATGGCTACACCTTC.